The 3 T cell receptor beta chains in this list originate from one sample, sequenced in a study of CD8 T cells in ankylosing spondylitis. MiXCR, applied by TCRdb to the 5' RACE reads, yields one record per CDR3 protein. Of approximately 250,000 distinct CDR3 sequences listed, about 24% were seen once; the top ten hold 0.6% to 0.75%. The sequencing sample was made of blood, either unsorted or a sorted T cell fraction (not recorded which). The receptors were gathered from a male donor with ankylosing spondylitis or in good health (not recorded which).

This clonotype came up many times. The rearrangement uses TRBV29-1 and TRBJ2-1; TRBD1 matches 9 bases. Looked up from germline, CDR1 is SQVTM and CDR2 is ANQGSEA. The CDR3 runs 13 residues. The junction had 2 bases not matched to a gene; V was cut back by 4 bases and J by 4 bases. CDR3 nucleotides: TGCAGCGTTGGGGACAGGGCTTACAATGAGCAGTTCTTC. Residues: CSVGDRAYNEQFF.

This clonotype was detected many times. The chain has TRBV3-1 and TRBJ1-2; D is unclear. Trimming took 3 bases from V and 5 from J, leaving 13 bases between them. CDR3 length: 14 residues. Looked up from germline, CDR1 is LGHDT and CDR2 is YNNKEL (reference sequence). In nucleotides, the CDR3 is TGTGCCAGCAGCCAGGGCGGGCTGTCGTATGGCTACACCTTC. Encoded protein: CASSQGGLSYGYTF.

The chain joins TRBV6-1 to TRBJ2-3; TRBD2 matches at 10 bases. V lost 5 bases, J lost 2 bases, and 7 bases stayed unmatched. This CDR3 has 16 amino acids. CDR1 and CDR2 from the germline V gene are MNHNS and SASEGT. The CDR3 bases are TGTGCCAGCAGTAAAGAGCGGGGGGGGTCCACAGATACGCAGTATTTT. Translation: CASSKERGGSTDTQYF.